The 3 T cell receptor beta chains below come from one sample, sequenced in a study of identical twins. TCRdb used MiXCR to reprocess the 5' RACE reads, holding one entry per CDR3 protein. Of 460,000 or so distinct CDR3 sequences in the sample, around 14% were seen once. A further study also used this sample, focusing on yellow fever vaccine responses in identical twins.

Sequenced: CD4+ T cells sorted from blood. The receptors come from a woman aged 18 to 35 in good health.

As concerns this clonotype: One junction end disagrees with the germline gene, perhaps due to a read error. This sequence joins TRBV12-5 and TRBJ1-4; D is unclear. Germline-derived CDR1 and CDR2 are LGHNT and FRNRAP. CDR3 length: 8 residues. CDR3: CASGLAPF. The CDR3 DNA is TGTGCTAGTGGTTTGGCTCCTTTT.

The chain recombines TRBV3-1 with TRBJ2-7; D is tentatively TRBD1 or TRBD2 (6 bases each). Germline CDR1 is LGHDT and CDR2 is YNNKEL (reference sequence). This CDR3 spans 15 amino acids. Trimming took 1 base from V and 2 from J, leaving 12 bases between them. CDR3 nucleotides: TGTGCCAGCAGCCAAGGACCGGGGGCAACCTACGAGCAGTACTTC. Protein sequence: CASSQGPGATYEQYF.

Ten or more counts support this clonotype. V and J are TRBV10-3 and TRBJ2-3, with 9 bases identical to TRBD1. V was pared by 5 bases and J by 0 bases, with 6 bases of the junction left unmatched. The CDR3 length is 16 residues. Germline V gene data show CDR1 as ENHRY and CDR2 as SYGVKD. CDR3 in DNA: TGTGCCATCAGTACCCTACAGGGGGCTAGCACAGATACGCAGTATTTT. This sequence encodes CAISTLQGASTDTQYF.